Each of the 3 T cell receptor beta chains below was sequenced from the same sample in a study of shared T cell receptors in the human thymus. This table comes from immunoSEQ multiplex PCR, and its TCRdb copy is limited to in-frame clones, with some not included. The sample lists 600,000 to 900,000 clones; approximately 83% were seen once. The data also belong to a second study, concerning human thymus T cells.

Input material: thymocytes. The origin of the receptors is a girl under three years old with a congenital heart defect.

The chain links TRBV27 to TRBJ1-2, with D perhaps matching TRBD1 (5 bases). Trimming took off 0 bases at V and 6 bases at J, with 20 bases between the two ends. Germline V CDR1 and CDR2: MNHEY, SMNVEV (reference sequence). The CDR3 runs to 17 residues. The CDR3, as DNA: TGTGCCAGCAGTTTATCTTCCCCCGGGGGGGGTGGGCATGGCTACACCTTC. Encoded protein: CASSLSSPGGGGHGYTF.

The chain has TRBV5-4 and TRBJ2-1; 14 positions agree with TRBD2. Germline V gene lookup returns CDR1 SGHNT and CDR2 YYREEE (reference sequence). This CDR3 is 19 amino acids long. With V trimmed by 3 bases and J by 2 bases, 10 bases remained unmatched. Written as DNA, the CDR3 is TGTGCCAGCAGCTCCCAGACTAGCGGGGGGGGGATTACCTACAATGAGCAGTTCTTC. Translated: CASSSQTSGGGITYNEQFF.

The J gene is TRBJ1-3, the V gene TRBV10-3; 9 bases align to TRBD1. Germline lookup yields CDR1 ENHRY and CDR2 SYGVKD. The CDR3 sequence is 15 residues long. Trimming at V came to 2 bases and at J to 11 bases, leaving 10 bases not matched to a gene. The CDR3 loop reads CAISEPTGQGVPIYF. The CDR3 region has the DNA TGTGCCATCAGTGAGCCGACGGGACAGGGTGTACCCATATATTTT.